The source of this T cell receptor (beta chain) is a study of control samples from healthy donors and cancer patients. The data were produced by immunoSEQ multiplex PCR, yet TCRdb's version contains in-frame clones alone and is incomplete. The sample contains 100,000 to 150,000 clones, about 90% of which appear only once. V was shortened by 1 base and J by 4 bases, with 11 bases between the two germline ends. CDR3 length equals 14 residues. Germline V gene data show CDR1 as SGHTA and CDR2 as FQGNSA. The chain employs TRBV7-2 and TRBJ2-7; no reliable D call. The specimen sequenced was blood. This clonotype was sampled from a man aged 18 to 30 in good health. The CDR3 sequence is CASSLDYVRYEQYF. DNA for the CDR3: TGTGCCAGCAGCTTAGATTATGTTCGGTACGAGCAGTACTTC.